The clone carrying this TCR beta chain was detected only a few times. Its antigen is unidentified. The data were obtained in a study of persistence of HIV-infected CD4 T cells. Study context: Suppressive ART had lasted a median of roughly eight years.

Anti-CD3/anti-CD28 beads served as a nonspecific positive control stimulus. Sorting selected CD4+ T cells upregulating both CD40 ligand and CD69. The CDR3 sequence is 16 residues long. Per the germline V gene, CDR1 is KGHSH and CDR2 is LQKENI. V was clipped by 4 bases and J by 2 bases; unmatched bases: 6. Findings of the study overall: TCRbeta richness was lower in CMV- and Gag-responding cells than in anti-CD3/anti-CD28-responding cells. Proviral oligoclonality tracked with TCR oligoclonality within the same sorted cells.

The libraries were made with immunoSEQ version 4 in survey mode. Each sample used up to 1 ug genomic DNA diluted to roughly 10 ng/uL. Clones were read by immunoSEQ multiplex PCR, and TCRdb kept only the in-frame ones, dropping some. The sample has fewer than 45,000 clones, roughly nine tenths seen once. The chain uses TRBV18 and TRBJ1-3; 9 bases align to TRBD1. The source material was CD4+ T cells sorted from PBMCs after 18-hour stimulation, sampled from a patient who received antiretroviral therapy. This clonotype originated in an adult woman with HIV who was CMV-seropositive. The CDR3 reads CASSRTGTGTGNTIYF. The CDR3 DNA sequence: TGTGCCAGCTCACGGACTGGGACAGGGACTGGAAACACCATATATTTT. Full variable domain (missing parts from reference TRBV18 and TRBJ1-3): NAGVMQNPRHLVRRRGQEARLRCSPMKGHSHVYWYRQLPEEGLKFMVYLQKENIIDESGMPKERFSAEFPKEGPSILRIQQVVRGDSAAYFCASSRTGTGTGNTIYFGEGSWLTVV.